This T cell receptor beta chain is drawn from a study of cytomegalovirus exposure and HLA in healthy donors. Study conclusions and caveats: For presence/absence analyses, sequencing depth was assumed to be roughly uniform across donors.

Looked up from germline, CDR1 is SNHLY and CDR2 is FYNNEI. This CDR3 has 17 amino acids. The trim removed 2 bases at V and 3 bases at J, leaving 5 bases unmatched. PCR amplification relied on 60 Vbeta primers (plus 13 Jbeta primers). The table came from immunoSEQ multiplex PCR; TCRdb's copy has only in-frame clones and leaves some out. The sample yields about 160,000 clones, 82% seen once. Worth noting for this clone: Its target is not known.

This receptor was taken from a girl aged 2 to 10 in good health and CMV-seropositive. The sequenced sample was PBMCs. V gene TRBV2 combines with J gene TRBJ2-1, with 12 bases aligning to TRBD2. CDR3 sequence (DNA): TGTGCCAGCAGTGAATCGACTAGCGGGAGTTTCTACAATGAGCAGTTCTTC. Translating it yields CASSESTSGSFYNEQFF.